A single sample gave rise to the 27 T cell receptor beta chains below, sequenced in a study of CD8 T cells in ankylosing spondylitis. These TCRs are of unknown antigen specificity. TCRdb re-called the 5' RACE reads with MiXCR, one entry per CDR3 protein. The profile shows 800,000 to 900,000 distinct CDR3 sequences, about 11% of them singletons. Study-wide results and limits: Fewer than ten highly homologous variants made up a TCR beta motif, and this motif appeared characteristic of ankylosing spondylitis blood.

Sequenced sample: blood, either unsorted or a sorted T cell fraction (not recorded which). The receptors here all came from a male donor with ankylosing spondylitis.

This clonotype was detected only a few times. The chain recombines TRBV20-1 with TRBJ1-3; no clear D. Germline CDR1 is DFQATT and CDR2 is SNEGSKA (reference sequence). Deletions cut 5 bases from V and 10 bases from J, with 12 bases between. The CDR3 spans 11 residues. The CDR3 region is CSAPKPETIYF. CDR3 sequence (DNA): TGCAGTGCTCCGAAACCGGAAACCATATATTTT.

This clonotype was found many times. The genes are TRBV20-1 and TRBJ2-7; a possible D gene is TRBD1 (5 bases). This CDR3 comprises 15 residues. Between the trimmed V and J ends, which lost 3 bases and 3 bases, there was a span of 18 bases. From germline, CDR1 is DFQATT and CDR2 SNEGSKA (reference sequence). The CDR3 sequence: CSARAWGVLSYEQYF. The CDR3 nucleotides are TGCAGTGCTAGGGCTTGGGGCGTGTTGAGCTACGAGCAGTACTTC.

In its sample, this clonotype was seen a few times. The V call is TRBV7-2, the J call TRBJ2-2, with 7 bases matching TRBD2. Trimming at V came to 4 bases and at J to 8 bases, leaving 10 bases not matched to a gene. This CDR3 is built from 15 residues. The germline CDR1 and CDR2 sequences are SGHTA and FQGNSA. Written as DNA, the CDR3 is TGTGCCAGCAGCTCGCGGACTAGTCGAATTGGGGAGCTGTTTTTT. As protein: CASSSRTSRIGELFF.

This clonotype was seen at least ten times. Sequence at one end of the junction differs from germline and may be a read error. This sequence joins TRBV6-5 and TRBJ2-2; 7 bases agree with TRBD1. Germline lookup yields CDR1 MNHEY and CDR2 SVGAGI. The CDR3 length is 11 residues. The CDR3 nucleotides are TGCGCGACAGGGAGCACCGGGGAGCTGTTTTTT. Amino acids: CATGSTGELFF.

This clonotype was observed a few times. The V call is TRBV29-1, the J call TRBJ2-5; maybe TRBD2 (6 bases). V was cut by 4 bases and J by 1 base, with 16 bases left in between. Per germline, CDR1 SQVTM and CDR2 ANQGSEA. The CDR3 extends over 15 amino acids. For the CDR3, the DNA is TGCAGCGTTGCGGGTTCGAGCGGGTTCCAAGAGACCCAGTACTTC. It encodes CSVAGSSGFQETQYF.

This clonotype was seen only a few times. V is TRBV20-1 and J is TRBJ1-4, with D perhaps TRBD1 (5 bases). In germline, CDR1 is DFQATT, CDR2 SNEGSKA (reference sequence). Trimming shortened V by 2 bases and J by 8 bases, and 12 bases separated the two germline ends. This CDR3 region has 13 residues. The CDR3 sequence is CSARPGKVEKLFF. The CDR3, as DNA: TGCAGTGCTAGACCAGGGAAGGTAGAAAAACTGTTTTTT.

This CDR3 is CASSRDSGNTEAFF. The CDR3 nucleotides are TGCGCCAGCAGCCGGGACAGTGGGAACACTGAAGCTTTCTTT. The chain links TRBV5-1 to TRBJ1-1; 7 positions agree with TRBD1. The CDR3 totals 14 residues. J was trimmed by 1 base and V by 4 bases; bases with no gene match: 4. Germline lookup yields CDR1 SGHRS and CDR2 YFSETQ.

This clonotype showed up many times. V is TRBV29-1 and J is TRBJ2-5, with 15 positions matching TRBD2. V trimming: 5 bases; J trimming: 5 bases; junction bases outside the gene matches: 12. CDR3 length: 17 residues. Germline V gene lookup returns CDR1 SQVTM and CDR2 ANQGSEA. The CDR3: CSVTTSIGTSGGETQYF. The CDR3, as DNA: TGCAGCGTTACTACTTCCATCGGGACTAGCGGGGGGGAGACCCAGTACTTC.

This clonotype was counted many times. The chain uses TRBV12-3 or TRBV12-4 and TRBJ1-1; unclear D gene. The CDR3 has 13 residues. V lost 2 bases and J lost 4, with 8 bases in between. CDR3 sequence (DNA): TGTGCCAGCAGTTTATTGGTCAGCACTGAAGCTTTCTTT. This gives the protein CASSLLVSTEAFF.

V is TRBV4-1 and J is TRBJ2-7; 10 positions agree with TRBD1. V dropped 4 bases and J dropped 4; count of bases not matched to a gene: 7. This CDR3 is 15 amino acids long. In germline, CDR1 is MGHRA, CDR2 YSYEKL. The CDR3 DNA is TGCGCCAGCAGCCGAGGACAGGGGGGAGTATACGAGCAGTACTTC. Translation: CASSRGQGGVYEQYF.

The chain links TRBV10-1 to TRBJ1-1, with D possibly matching TRBD1 (6 bases). Between the trimmed V and J ends, which lost 0 bases and 2 bases, there was a span of 7 bases. The CDR3 totals 14 residues. In germline, CDR1 is WNHNN, CDR2 SYGVQD (reference sequence). For the CDR3, the DNA is TGCGCCAGCAGTGAGTCGGGGGGCAACACTGAAGCTTTCTTT. Translated: CASSESGGNTEAFF.

This clonotype was counted only a few times. The J gene is TRBJ2-7, the V gene TRBV2; D not resolved. Trimming stripped 6 bases from V and 3 bases from J, with 12 bases between. The CDR3 sequence is 13 residues long. Per germline, CDR1 SNHLY and CDR2 FYNNEI. This CDR3 is CASRIQEYYEQYF. The DNA for the CDR3 is TGTGCCAGCAGAATTCAGGAGTACTACGAGCAGTACTTC.

The table lists this clonotype with a few counts. This chain connects TRBV28 to TRBJ2-7, with D possibly being TRBD1 (6 bases). Germline CDR1 MDHEN, CDR2 SYDVKM. CDR3 length: 12 residues. Trimming cost V 5 bases and J 6 bases, with 11 bases left between them. The chain's CDR3 is CASSETGSEQYF. The CDR3 nucleotides are TGTGCCAGCAGTGAAACAGGGTCCGAGCAGTACTTC.

In its sample, this clonotype was seen a few times. This chain connects TRBV14 to TRBJ2-3, with D possibly matching TRBD1 (7 bases). CDR1 and CDR2 from the germline V gene are SGHDN and FVKESK. Trimming removed 2 bases from V and 2 bases from J, with 17 bases in between. This CDR3 has 17 amino acids. The CDR3 sequence is CASSQLRRDSDTDTQYF. The CDR3 DNA reads TGTGCCAGCAGCCAACTAAGGCGGGACAGCGACACAGATACGCAGTATTTT.

The J gene is TRBJ2-3, the V gene TRBV6-2 or TRBV6-3, with 9 bases that match TRBD1. Unmatched junction bases numbered 10, after V lost 6 bases and J lost 12 bases. This CDR3 region has 13 residues. Germline V lookup: CDR1 MNHEY, CDR2 SVGEGT. The DNA for the CDR3 is TGTGCCAGCAGGATGGGACAGGGTTCCCTTCAGTATTTT. Translated: CASRMGQGSLQYF.

This clonotype was seen more than once but under ten times. This sequence joins TRBV7-2 and TRBJ2-5; possible D gene TRBD2, 6 bases. The CDR3 covers 15 residues. Looked up from germline, CDR1 is SGHTA and CDR2 is FQGNSA. V gave up 5 bases and J gave up 5 bases, with 18 bases separating them. The CDR3 region is CASSAQPLGGETQYF. For the CDR3, the DNA is TGTGCCAGCAGCGCCCAACCCCTAGGAGGGGAGACCCAGTACTTC. Supplemented by reference TRBV7-2 and TRBJ2-5, the full variable domain reads GAGVSQSPSNKVTEKGKDVELRCDPISGHTALYWYRQSLGQGLEFLIYFQGNSAPDKSGLPSDRFSAERTGGSVSTLTIQRTQQEDSAVYLCASSAQPLGGETQYFGPGTRLLVL.

This clonotype was picked up a small number of times. V and J are TRBV7-6 and TRBJ1-4; the match to TRBD1 covers 9 bases. CDR3 length: 19 amino acids. Losses at the gene ends were 5 bases for V and 11 bases for J; bases not matched to a gene: 24. The germline V gene has CDR1 SGHVS and CDR2 FNYEAQ. This CDR3 reads CASSKGGPGQGFPFSKLFF. In DNA, the CDR3 is TGTGCCAGCAGCAAAGGAGGTCCGGGACAGGGTTTCCCTTTCTCGAAACTGTTTTTT.

This clonotype showed up just a few times. The chain combines TRBV7-9 with TRBJ1-1; the D is unclear. Trimming stripped 6 bases from V and 3 bases from J, with 11 bases between. Germline lookup yields CDR1 SEHNR and CDR2 FQNEAQ (reference sequence). This CDR3 has 13 amino acids. Here the CDR3 reads CASRVLRDTEAFF. CDR3 DNA sequence: TGTGCCAGCAGGGTACTCCGGGACACTGAAGCTTTCTTT. Full variable domain (rest looked up from reference TRBV7-9 and TRBJ1-1): DTGVSQNPRHKITKRGQNVTFRCDPISEHNRLYWYRQTLGQGPEFLTYFQNEAQLEKSRLLSDRFSAERPKGSFSTLEIQRTEQGDSAMYLCASRVLRDTEAFFGQGTRLTVV.

The rearrangement uses TRBV9 and TRBJ2-3; 8 bases agree with TRBD2. The V and J ends lost 2 bases and 0 bases, in that order; junction bases with no gene match: 17. CDR1 and CDR2 from the germline V gene are SGDLS and YYNGEE. This CDR3 region has 20 residues. Here the CDR3 DNA reads TGTGCCAGCAGCGTGAACGTCGGGATAGCGGGACCAATTAGCACAGATACGCAGTATTTT. This sequence encodes CASSVNVGIAGPISTDTQYF. Using reference TRBV9 and TRBJ2-3 for the parts outside the CDR3, the full variable domain is DSGVTQTPKHLITATGQRVTLRCSPRSGDLSVYWYQQSLDQGLQFLIQYYNGEERAKGNILERFSAQQFPDLHSELNLSSLELGDSALYFCASSVNVGIAGPISTDTQYFGPGTRLTVL.

This clonotype was counted only a few times. The chain couples TRBV20-1 to TRBJ2-7; D gene unclear. This CDR3 region has 14 residues. Trimming shortened V by 0 bases and J by 8 bases, and 17 bases separated the two germline ends. Germline V gene lookup returns CDR1 DFQATT and CDR2 SNEGSKA (reference sequence). In nucleotides, the CDR3 is TGCAGTGCTAGAGACGGTTTATCCCCCGTAAAGCAGTACTTC. Translated, it gives CSARDGLSPVKQYF.

This clonotype was counted ten times or more. The chain carries TRBV6-1 and TRBJ1-2; 7 positions match TRBD1. CDR1 and CDR2 from the germline V gene are MNHNS and SASEGT. The trim removed 5 bases at V and 4 bases at J, leaving 13 bases unmatched. The CDR3 consists of 16 residues. Here the CDR3 reads CASSPLQGQIGYGYTF. The CDR3 DNA reads as TGTGCCAGCAGTCCATTACAGGGGCAGATCGGCTATGGCTACACCTTC.

This clonotype was detected a few times. The chain has TRBV7-2 and TRBJ1-1; a possible D gene is TRBD1 (6 bases). The V and J ends lost 6 bases and 4 bases respectively, with 15 bases between them. The CDR3 sequence is 14 residues long. Germline V gene sequence: CDR1 SGHTA, CDR2 FQGNSA. DNA of the CDR3: TGTGCCAGCAGTCCATCCAGGGGTTTCACTGAAGCTTTCTTT. Translation: CASSPSRGFTEAFF.

The V call is TRBV4-2, the J call TRBJ2-1; D is perhaps TRBD2 (6 bases). Looked up from germline, CDR1 is LGHNA and CDR2 is YNFKEQ. This CDR3 is built from 16 residues. V was trimmed by 4 bases and J by 0 bases, leaving 13 bases between them. Here the CDR3 DNA reads TGTGCCAGCAGCCGCGGTGGGGGGAGCTCCTACAATGAGCAGTTCTTC. Amino acid sequence: CASSRGGGSSYNEQFF.

This clonotype was seen at least ten times. This sequence joins TRBV12-3 or TRBV12-4 and TRBJ2-1; TRBD2 matches 10 bases. There are 15 residues in the CDR3. V was pared by 6 bases and J by 7 bases, with 9 bases of the junction left unmatched. The CDR3 spells CASSPILAGTNEQFF. In nucleotides, the CDR3 is TGTGCCAGCAGCCCAATACTAGCGGGGACGAATGAGCAGTTCTTC.

The chain couples TRBV20-1 to TRBJ1-2, with 7 bases aligning to TRBD1. This CDR3 has 15 residues. The germline V gene encodes CDR1 DFQATT and CDR2 SNEGSKA (reference sequence). V gave up 6 bases and J gave up 8 bases; unmatched junction bases: 18. The CDR3 reads CSAEELNRGVRGYTF. The CDR3 DNA reads TGCAGTGCGGAAGAACTTAACAGGGGTGTGCGGGGCTACACCTTC.

The J gene is TRBJ2-1, the V gene TRBV6-1; D is uncertain. V was pared by 6 bases and J by 5 bases, with 11 bases between. The CDR3 sequence is 13 residues long. The V gene's germline CDR1 is MNHNS and CDR2 SASEGT. CDR3 sequence reads: CASRPLPDNEQFF. In nucleotides, the CDR3 is TGTGCCAGCAGACCACTTCCGGACAATGAGCAGTTCTTC.

This clonotype was observed a few times. The rearrangement joins TRBV7-2 to TRBJ2-7; the match to TRBD2 covers 7 bases. CDR1 is SGHTA and CDR2 is FQGNSA in the germline V gene. With V trimmed by 1 base and J by 6 bases, 9 bases remained unmatched. CDR3 length equals 15 residues. The CDR3: CASSLVGLGRVEQYF. DNA for the CDR3: TGTGCCAGCAGCTTAGTGGGCCTGGGGAGGGTCGAGCAGTACTTC.